The entry that follows covers one TCR beta chain sequence. This sample was included in a study of shared clonotypes between healthy human individuals. The V segment lost 1 base and the J segment 10 bases; nucleotides outside the gene matches: 11. Germline CDR1 reads MDHEN; CDR2 reads SYDVKM. The CDR3 has 17 residues. Here immunoSEQ multiplex PCR was the method, and the copy in TCRdb shows in-frame clones only, minus some. The sample lists over 2,000,000 clones, 80% to 95% occurring once. Only CD45RO-negative cells positively selected for CCR7 counted as naive CD8 cells, so terminally differentiated effector memory CD45RA+ cells were excluded.

This sequence was found in a man aged 18 to 30 in good health. Some clones in this sample may be carry-over from other donors' samples. This chain uses TRBV28 with TRBJ1-6; 9 bases agree with TRBD1. The sample was naive CD8+ T cells from PBMCs. The CDR3 coding sequence is TGTGCCAGCAGTTTATCCATTAACAGGGGGCATTGGTCACCCCTCCACTTT. Translated: CASSLSINRGHWSPLHF. Full variable domain (missing parts from reference TRBV28 and TRBJ1-6): DVKVTQSSRYLVKRTGEKVFLECVQDMDHENMFWYRQDPGLGLRLIYFSYDVKMKEKGDIPEGYSVSREKKERFSLILESASTNQTSMYLCASSLSINRGHWSPLHFGNGTRLTVT.